This T cell receptor (beta chain) was sequenced during a study of identical twins. This clonotype came up a few times. Its antigen is currently unknown. The germline CDR1 and CDR2 sequences are MDHEN and SYDVKM. The V and J ends lost 5 bases and 2 bases, in that order; junction bases with no gene match: 9. CDR3 size: 17 residues. General study results and limits: Beta out-of-frame sequences showed weaker excess twin sharing.

There were only healthy Caucasians among the donors. With template switching, a universal primer site was added, and the cDNA carried unique molecular identifiers. MiXCR, run by TCRdb on the 5' RACE reads, gives a single entry per CDR3 protein. The sample has some 500,000 distinct CDR3 sequences; around an eighth are singletons. These records were also assigned to another study, of yellow fever vaccine responses in identical twins. As reported in that work: Reportedly, the T cell response mounted by twins to vaccine seemed partly convergent, partly personalized.

Sequencing input: CD4+ T cells sorted from blood. This chain connects TRBV28 to TRBJ2-6, with 7 bases identical to TRBD1. The TCR originated in a woman aged 18 to 35 in good health. The DNA of the CDR3 is TGTGCCAGCAGTCTTCCTCTTCAGGGGGCTGGGGCCAACGTCCTGACTTTC. The encoded protein is CASSLPLQGAGANVLTF.